The source of this T cell receptor (beta chain) is a study of blood T cell repertoires in COVID-19. Data came from immunoSEQ multiplex PCR; TCRdb stores just in-frame clones and leaves some out. The data hold over 100,000 clones, with roughly 87% observed a single time. Germline-derived CDR1 and CDR2 are MNHEY and SVGAGI. Trimming stripped 6 bases from V and 1 base from J, with 6 bases between. The CDR3 contains 12 residues. Sample: peripheral blood. This sequence was found in a man older than 75 with acute or convalescent COVID-19. This chain joins TRBV6-5 and TRBJ1-1; no clear D. In nucleotides, the CDR3 is TGTGCCAGCAGCCCCAGGAACACTGAAGCTTTCTTT. Residues: CASSPRNTEAFF.